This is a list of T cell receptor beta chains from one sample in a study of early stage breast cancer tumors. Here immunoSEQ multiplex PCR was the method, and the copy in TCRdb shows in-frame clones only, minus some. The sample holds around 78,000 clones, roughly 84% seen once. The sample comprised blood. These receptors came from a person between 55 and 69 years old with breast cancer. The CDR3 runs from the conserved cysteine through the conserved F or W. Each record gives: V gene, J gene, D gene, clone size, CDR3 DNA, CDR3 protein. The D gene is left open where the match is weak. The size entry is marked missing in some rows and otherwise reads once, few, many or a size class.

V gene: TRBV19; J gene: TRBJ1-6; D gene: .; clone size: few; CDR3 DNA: TGTGCCAGCCAAGGGGGGACGGGTCAACCACCCCTCCACTTT; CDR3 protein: CASQGGTGQPPLHF
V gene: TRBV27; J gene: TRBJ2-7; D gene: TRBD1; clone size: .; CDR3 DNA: TGTGCCAGCACCCGGACAGGGGATCGGGAGCAGTACTTC; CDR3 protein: CASTRTGDREQYF
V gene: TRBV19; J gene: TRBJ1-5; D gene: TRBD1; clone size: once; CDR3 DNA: TGTGCCAGTAGTACCCCGGGACAGTTGAGCAATCAGCCCCAGCATTTT; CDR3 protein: CASSTPGQLSNQPQHF
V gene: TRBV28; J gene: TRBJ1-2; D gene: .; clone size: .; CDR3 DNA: TGTGCCAGCAGTTTACAGAACTATGGCTACACCTTC; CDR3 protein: CASSLQNYGYTF
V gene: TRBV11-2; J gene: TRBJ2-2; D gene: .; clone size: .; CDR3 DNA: TGTGCCAGCAGCTCCTTGGTCCGGGGAAACACCGGGGAGCTGTTTTTT; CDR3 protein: CASSSLVRGNTGELFF
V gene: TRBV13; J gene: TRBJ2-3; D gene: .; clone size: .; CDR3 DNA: TGTGCCAGCAGCTTAGGGGTGTCAGATACGCAGTATTTT; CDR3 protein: CASSLGVSDTQYF
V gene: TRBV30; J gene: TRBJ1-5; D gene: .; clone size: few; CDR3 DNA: TGTGCCTGGGCGGAGAGGGCAAATCAGCCCCAGCATTTT; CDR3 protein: CAWAERANQPQHF
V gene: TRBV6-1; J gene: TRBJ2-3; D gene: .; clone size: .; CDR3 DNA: TGTGCCAGCATTAGGACGGGGGCGGTAGATACGCAGTATTTT; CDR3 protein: CASIRTGAVDTQYF
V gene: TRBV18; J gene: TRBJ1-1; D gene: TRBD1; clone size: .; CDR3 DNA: TGTGCCAGCTACCCCGGGACAGGGGGCCCCCGTGAAGCTTTCTTT; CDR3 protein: CASYPGTGGPREAFF
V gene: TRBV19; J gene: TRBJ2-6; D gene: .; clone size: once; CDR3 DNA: TGTGCCAGTACTACGTCGGGGGCCAACGTCCTGACTTTC; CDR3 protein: CASTTSGANVLTF
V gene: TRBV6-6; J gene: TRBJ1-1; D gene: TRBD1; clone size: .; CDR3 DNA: TGTGCCAGCAGTTACGGTGGACAGGGATCGAACACTGAAGCTTTCTTT; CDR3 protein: CASSYGGQGSNTEAFF
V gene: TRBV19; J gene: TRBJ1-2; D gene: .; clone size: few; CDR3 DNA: TGTGCCAGTAGTATAATCCCCCCGAGGTGGGGCTACACCTTC; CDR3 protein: CASSIIPPRWGYTF
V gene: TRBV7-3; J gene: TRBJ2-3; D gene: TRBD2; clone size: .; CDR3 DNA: TGTGCCAGCAGCGGTGGGACTAGCGGAGATACGCAGTATTTT; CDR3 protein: CASSGGTSGDTQYF
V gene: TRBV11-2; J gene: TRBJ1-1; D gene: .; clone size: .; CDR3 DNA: TGTGCCAGCAGCTTAATTCAAACATACCTTTTCTTT; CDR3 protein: CASSLIQTYLFF
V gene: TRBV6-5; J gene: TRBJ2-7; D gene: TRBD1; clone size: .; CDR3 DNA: TGTGCCACCCGGGACAGGGGACCCTACGAGCAGTACTTC; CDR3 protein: CATRDRGPYEQYF
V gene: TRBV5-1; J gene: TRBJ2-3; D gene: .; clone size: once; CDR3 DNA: TGCGCCAGCAGCTTGGACAGGGGGGGGACAGATACGCAGTATTTT; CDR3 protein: CASSLDRGGTDTQYF
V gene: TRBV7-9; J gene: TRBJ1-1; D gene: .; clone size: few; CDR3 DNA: TGTGCCAGCAGCCCGATTCGGATGAACACTGAAGCTTTCTTT; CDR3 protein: CASSPIRMNTEAFF
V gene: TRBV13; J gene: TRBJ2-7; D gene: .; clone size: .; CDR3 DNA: TGTGCCAGCAGCCCGCAGCCTTCGGGTTACGAGCAGTACTTC; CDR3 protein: CASSPQPSGYEQYF
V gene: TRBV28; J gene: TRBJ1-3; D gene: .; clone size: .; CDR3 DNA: TGTGCCAGCAGTTTCCCGAACAGGGCAACTGGAAACACCATATATTTT; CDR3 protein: CASSFPNRATGNTIYF
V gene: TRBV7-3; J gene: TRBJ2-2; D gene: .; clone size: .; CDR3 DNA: TGTGCCAGCAGCTTAACGAATAGCAACACCGGGGAGCTGTTTTTT; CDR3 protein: CASSLTNSNTGELFF
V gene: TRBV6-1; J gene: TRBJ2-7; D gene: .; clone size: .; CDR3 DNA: .; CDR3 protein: CASILDRTGYEQYF
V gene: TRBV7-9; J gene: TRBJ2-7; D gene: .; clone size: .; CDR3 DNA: TGTGCCAGCAGCTCCCCGGGGCCAGGGCAGTACTTC; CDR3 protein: CASSSPGPGQYF
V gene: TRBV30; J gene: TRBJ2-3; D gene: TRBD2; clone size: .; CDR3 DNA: TGTGCCTGGCGGGGACTAGCGGCCACAGATACGCAGTATTTT; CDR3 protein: CAWRGLAATDTQYF
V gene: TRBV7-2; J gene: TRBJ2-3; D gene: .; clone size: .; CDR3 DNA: TGTGCCAGCAGTCCCCTGGACTGGGGAGGTACGCAGTATTTT; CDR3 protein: CASSPLDWGGTQYF
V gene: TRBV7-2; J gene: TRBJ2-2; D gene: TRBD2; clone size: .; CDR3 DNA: TGTGCCAGCAGCTTAGTTTGGAGCGGGGGAAGAACCGGGGAGCTGTTTTTT; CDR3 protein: CASSLVWSGGRTGELFF
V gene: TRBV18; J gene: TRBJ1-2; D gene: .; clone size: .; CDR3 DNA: TGTGCCAGCCAAACGGGGGCCAGGGATGCTGGCTACACCTTC; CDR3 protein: CASQTGARDAGYTF
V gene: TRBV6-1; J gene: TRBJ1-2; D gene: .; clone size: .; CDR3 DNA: TGTGCCAGCAGTGAAGCGCTTAACACACATGGCTACACCTTC; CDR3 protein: CASSEALNTHGYTF
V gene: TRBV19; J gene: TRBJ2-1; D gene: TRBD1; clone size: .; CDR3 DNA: TGTGCCAGTAGAAAACAGGGGTACAATGAGCAGTTCTTC; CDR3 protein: CASRKQGYNEQFF
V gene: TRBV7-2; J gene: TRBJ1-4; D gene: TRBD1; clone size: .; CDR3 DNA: TGTGCCAGCAGCTTACACAGGGGGTGGGGTATGGGTGAAAAACTGTTTTTT; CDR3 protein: CASSLHRGWGMGEKLFF
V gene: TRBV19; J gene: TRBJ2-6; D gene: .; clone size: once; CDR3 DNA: TGTGCCAGTAGTATTGGTCGGTCAGGGGTCGGGGCCAACGTCCTGACTTTC; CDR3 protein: CASSIGRSGVGANVLTF
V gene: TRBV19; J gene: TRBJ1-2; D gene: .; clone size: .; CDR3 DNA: TGTGCCAGTAGTCGGCAGGGGATGGATGGCTACACCTTC; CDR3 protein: CASSRQGMDGYTF
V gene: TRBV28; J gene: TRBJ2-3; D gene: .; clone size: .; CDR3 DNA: TGTGCCAGCCAAGGATACACAGATACGCAGTATTTT; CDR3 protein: CASQGYTDTQYF
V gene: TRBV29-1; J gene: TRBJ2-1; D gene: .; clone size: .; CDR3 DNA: TGCAGCGCCAAAGGCGGGGATTCCTACAATGAGCAGTTCTTC; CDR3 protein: CSAKGGDSYNEQFF
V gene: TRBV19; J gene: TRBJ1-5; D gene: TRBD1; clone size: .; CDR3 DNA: TGTGCCAGTAGTCAACCGGGACAGGGGTTTAGCAATCAGCCCCAGCATTTT; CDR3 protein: CASSQPGQGFSNQPQHF
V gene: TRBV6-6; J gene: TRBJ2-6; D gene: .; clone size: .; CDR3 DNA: TGTGCCAGCAGTTACAAGGGTAGCTCTGGGGCCAACGTCCTGACTTTC; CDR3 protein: CASSYKGSSGANVLTF
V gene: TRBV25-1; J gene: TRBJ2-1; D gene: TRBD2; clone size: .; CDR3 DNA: TGTGCCAGCAGTGCCTCGACATCTAGCGGGAGGGACAATGAGCAGTTCTTC; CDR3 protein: CASSASTSSGRDNEQFF
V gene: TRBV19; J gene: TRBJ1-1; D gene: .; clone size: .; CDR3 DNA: TGTGCCAGTAGTCCCACCGATAGGCCCACTGAAGCTTTCTTT; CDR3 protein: CASSPTDRPTEAFF
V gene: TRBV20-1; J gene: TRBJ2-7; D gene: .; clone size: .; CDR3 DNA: TGCAGTGCTATAATGGGCCACGAGCAGTACTTC; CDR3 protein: CSAIMGHEQYF
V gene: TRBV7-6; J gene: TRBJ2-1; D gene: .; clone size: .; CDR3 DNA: TGTGCCAGCAGCCCGCCCCCGGAGGTCGAGCAGTTCTTC; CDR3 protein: CASSPPPEVEQFF
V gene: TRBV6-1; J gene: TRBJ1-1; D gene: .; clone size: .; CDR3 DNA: TGTGCCAGCAATGACCGGTCTATGAACACTGAAGCTTTCTTT; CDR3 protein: CASNDRSMNTEAFF
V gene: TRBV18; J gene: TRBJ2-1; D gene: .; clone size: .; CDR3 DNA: TGTGCCAGCTCACCACTCGGGGGTCGTGAGCAGTTCTTC; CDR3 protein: CASSPLGGREQFF
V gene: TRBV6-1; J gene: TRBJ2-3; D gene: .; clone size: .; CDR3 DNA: TGTGCCAGCACCCTACAGGGCACAGATACGCAGTATTTT; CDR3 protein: CASTLQGTDTQYF
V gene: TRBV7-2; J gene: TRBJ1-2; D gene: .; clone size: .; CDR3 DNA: TGTGCCAGCAGCCCGGGGGGTGACAGAATCTATGGCTACACCTTC; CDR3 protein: CASSPGGDRIYGYTF